This TCR beta chain was identified in a study of chemoradiotherapy in HPV16-positive cancers (dated by TCRdb to 2021 to 2024). Turning to the overall study: Using functional T-cell assays on cells from a couple of HPV16-positive patients, the researchers defined candidate HPV-specific T-cell clones and common TCR motifs. The study asked whether T-cell immunity to the HPV oncoproteins E6 and E7 changes during chemoradiotherapy and whether this immunity affects survival. The candidate HPV-specific TCRs and motifs were subsequently tracked in TCR repertoires obtained from fewer than 95 patients with HPV-related cancers.

The method was the immunoSEQ multiplex PCR assay. Drawn from immuneACCESS, this table holds only the in-frame rearrangements with V and J called that TCRdb kept. Clones are partly lost; checked studies trace under half to an unresolved V gene and leave the rest unexplained. The sample includes about 30,000 clones, with about 90% observed a single time. In total, the top ten clones hold roughly 21% of the sample. Paper-wide results and their limitations: Expansion of candidate HPV-specific clones and E7-related TCR motifs was observed in the tumor microenvironment during treatment, whereas no such expansion was observed for non-HPV-specific T cells. In HPV16-positive patients, expansion of HPV-responsive T cells during chemoradiotherapy was found to be associated with improved recurrence-free survival. The functional definition of HPV-specific T cells was derived from only a couple of HPV16-positive patients, and the survival association was reported for HPV16-positive patients.

The CDR3 sequence holds 12 residues, the cysteine and phenylalanine included. CDR3 DNA only is kept here, 36 bases in frame from base 1. Deletion took 4 bases off V and 13 bases off J, with a span of 17 bases between the germline ends. Taken from the germline V gene, the CDR1 and CDR2 loops are SGHDT and YYEEEE. Because repertoires were sampled repeatedly during chemoradiotherapy, clonal expansion in the tumor microenvironment could be followed. With respect to this clone: Its antigen is not yet known. The record has no base qualities; no much larger clone is one base away.

The sequence derives from a human donor with HPV-associated anogenital cancer. The chain links TRBV5-6 with TRBJ1-1; D gene: possibly TRBD1, on 6 matching bases. The sample here was blood, taken from a patient who underwent chemoradiotherapy. The sequenced DNA: TGTGCCAGCAGCCGCAACGGGGGCCGTCTTTTCTTT. It is translated as CASSRNGGRLFF.